This TCR beta chain was documented in a study of cytomegalovirus exposure and HLA in healthy donors. Notes on the study in general: A later analysis linked a missense variant in DCLRE1C to the trimming of TCR beta V and J genes.

The CDR3 length is 14 residues. Per germline, CDR1 SGHRS and CDR2 YFSETQ. Trimming took 0 bases from V and 2 from J; bases not matched to a gene: 1. With regard to this clone: As yet, its antigen is unknown.

Amplification used 60 Vbeta primers and 13 Jbeta primers. Sequenced by immunoSEQ multiplex PCR; TCRdb stores in-frame clones only, minus some. The sample contains around 170,000 clones, roughly 82% of which appear only once. The sample comprised PBMCs. The receptor was isolated from a woman between 50 and 59 years old in good health and CMV-seropositive. This chain links TRBV5-1 with TRBJ1-1, with 7 positions matching TRBD1. CDR3 amino acids: CASSLVGGNTEAFF. CDR3 nucleotide sequence: TGCGCCAGCAGCTTGGTAGGGGGCAACACTGAAGCTTTCTTT. The full variable domain, completed using reference TRBV5-1 and TRBJ1-1, is KAGVTQTPRYLIKTRGQQVTLSCSPISGHRSVSWYQQTPGQGLQFLFEYFSETQRNKGNFPGRFSGRQFSNSRSEMNVSTLELGDSALYLCASSLVGGNTEAFFGQGTRLTVV.